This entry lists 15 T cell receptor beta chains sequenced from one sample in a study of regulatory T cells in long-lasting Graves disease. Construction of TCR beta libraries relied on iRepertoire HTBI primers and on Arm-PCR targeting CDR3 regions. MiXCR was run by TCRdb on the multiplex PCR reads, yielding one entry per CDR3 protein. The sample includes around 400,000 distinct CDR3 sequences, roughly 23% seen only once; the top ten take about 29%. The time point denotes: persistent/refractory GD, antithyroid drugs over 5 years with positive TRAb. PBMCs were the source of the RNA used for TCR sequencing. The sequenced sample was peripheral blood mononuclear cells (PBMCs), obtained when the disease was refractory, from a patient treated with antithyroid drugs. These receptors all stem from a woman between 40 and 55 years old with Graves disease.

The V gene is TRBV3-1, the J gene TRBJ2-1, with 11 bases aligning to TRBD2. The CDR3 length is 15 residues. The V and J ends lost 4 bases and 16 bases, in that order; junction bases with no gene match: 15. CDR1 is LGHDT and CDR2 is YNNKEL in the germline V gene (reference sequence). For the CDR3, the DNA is TGTGCCAGCAGCCCCCCACTAGCGGGAGTAGTTGTTCGATTCTTC. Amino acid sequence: CASSPPLAGVVVRFF.

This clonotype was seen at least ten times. CDR3 nucleotides: TGTGCCAGCAGCTTTCGTTCCGGGGGACGGGGCTATGGCTACACCTTC. This gives the protein CASSFRSGGRGYGYTF. The V gene is TRBV7-3, the J gene TRBJ1-2, with a weak D call TRBD1 (5 bases). Germline values: CDR1 SGHTA, CDR2 FQGTGA. Trimming shortened V by 3 bases and J by 4 bases, and 18 bases separated the two germline ends. CDR3 length: 16 residues.

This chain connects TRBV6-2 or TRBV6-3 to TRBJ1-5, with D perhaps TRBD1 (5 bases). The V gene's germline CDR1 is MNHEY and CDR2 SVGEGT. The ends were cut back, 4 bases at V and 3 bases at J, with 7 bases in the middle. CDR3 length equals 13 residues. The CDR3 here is CASSWDLNQPQHF. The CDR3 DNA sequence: TGTGCCAGCAGTTGGGACCTCAATCAGCCCCAGCATTTT.

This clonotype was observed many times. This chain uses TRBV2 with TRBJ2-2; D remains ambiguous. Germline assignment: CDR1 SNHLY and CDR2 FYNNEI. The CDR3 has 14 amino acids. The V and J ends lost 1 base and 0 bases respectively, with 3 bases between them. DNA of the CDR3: TGTGCCAGCAGTGAAGGGGCGAACACCGGGGAGCTGTTTTTT. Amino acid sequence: CASSEGANTGELFF.

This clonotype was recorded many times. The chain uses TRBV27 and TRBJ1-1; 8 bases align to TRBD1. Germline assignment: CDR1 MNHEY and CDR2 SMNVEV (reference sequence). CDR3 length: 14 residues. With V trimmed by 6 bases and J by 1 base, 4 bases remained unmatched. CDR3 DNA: TGTGCCAGCAGGCTTCAGGGGGCGAACACTGAAGCTTTCTTT. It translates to CASRLQGANTEAFF.

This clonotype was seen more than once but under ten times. The CDR3 sequence is CASSLVAGGSYEQYF. The CDR3 nucleotides are TGCGCCAGCAGCTTGGTAGCGGGAGGGTCCTACGAGCAGTACTTC. The chain recombines TRBV5-1 with TRBJ2-7, with TRBD2 matching 11 bases. CDR1 is SGHRS, CDR2 YFSETQ, per germline. The CDR3 extends over 15 amino acids. With V trimmed by 0 bases and J by 1 base, 0 bases remained unmatched.

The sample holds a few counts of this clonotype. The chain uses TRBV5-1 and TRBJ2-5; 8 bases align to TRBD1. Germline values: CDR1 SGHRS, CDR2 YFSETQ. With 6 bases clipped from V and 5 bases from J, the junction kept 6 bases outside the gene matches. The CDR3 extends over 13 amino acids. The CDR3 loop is CASTPGQGETQYF. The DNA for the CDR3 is TGCGCCAGCACCCCCGGACAGGGCGAGACCCAGTACTTC. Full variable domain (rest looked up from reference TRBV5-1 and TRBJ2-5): KAGVTQTPRYLIKTRGQQVTLSCSPISGHRSVSWYQQTPGQGLQFLFEYFSETQRNKGNFPGRFSGRQFSNSRSEMNVSTLELGDSALYLCASTPGQGETQYFGPGTRLLVL.

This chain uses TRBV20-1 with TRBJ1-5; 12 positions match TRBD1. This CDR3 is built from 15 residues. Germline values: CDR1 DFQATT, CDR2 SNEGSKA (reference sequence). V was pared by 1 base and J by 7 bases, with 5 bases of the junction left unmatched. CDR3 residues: CSARVGDRGHQPQHF. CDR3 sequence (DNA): TGCAGTGCTAGAGTAGGGGACAGGGGGCACCAGCCCCAGCATTTT.

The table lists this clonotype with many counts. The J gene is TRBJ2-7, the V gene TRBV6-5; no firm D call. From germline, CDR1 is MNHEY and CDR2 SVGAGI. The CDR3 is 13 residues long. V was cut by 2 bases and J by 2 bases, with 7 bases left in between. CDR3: CASSYMRTYEQYF. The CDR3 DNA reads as TGTGCCAGCAGTTACATGCGGACCTACGAGCAGTACTTC.

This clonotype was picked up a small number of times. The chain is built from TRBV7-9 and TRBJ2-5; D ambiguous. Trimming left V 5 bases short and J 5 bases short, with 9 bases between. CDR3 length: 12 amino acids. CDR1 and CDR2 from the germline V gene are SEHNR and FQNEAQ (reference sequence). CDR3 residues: CASSPAWETQYF. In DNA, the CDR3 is TGTGCCAGCAGCCCGGCGTGGGAGACCCAGTACTTC. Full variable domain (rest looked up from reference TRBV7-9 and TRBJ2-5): DTGVSQNPRHKITKRGQNVTFRCDPISEHNRLYWYRQTLGQGPEFLTYFQNEAQLEKSRLLSDRFSAERPKGSFSTLEIQRTEQGDSAMYLCASSPAWETQYFGPGTRLLVL.

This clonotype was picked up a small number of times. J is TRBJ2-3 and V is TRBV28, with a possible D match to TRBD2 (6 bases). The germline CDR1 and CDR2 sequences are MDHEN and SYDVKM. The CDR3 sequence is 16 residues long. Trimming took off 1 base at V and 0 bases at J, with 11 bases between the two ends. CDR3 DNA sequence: TGTGCCAGCAGTTTATCCCCTCTAGCGAGCACAGATACGCAGTATTTT. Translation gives CASSLSPLASTDTQYF.

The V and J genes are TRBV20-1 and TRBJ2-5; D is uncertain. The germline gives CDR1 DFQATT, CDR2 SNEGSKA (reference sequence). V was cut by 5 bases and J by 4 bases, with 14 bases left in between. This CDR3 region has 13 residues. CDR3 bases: TGCAGTGCTTGGACGAGGTATAGAGAGACCCAGTACTTC. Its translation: CSAWTRYRETQYF.

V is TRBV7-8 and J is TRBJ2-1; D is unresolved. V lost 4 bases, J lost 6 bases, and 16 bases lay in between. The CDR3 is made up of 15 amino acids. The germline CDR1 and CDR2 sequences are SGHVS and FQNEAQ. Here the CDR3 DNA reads TGTGCCAGCAGCTCAAGGTCCCACCCGGTCAATGAGCAGTTCTTC. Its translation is CASSSRSHPVNEQFF.

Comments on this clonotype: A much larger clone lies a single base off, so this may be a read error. The CDR3 DNA sequence: TGTGCCAGCAGTTTGCGGTCGGATGGTTCTGAAGCTTTCTTT. Translating it yields CASSLRSDGSEAFF. The chain carries TRBV27 and TRBJ1-1, with D uncertain. Trimming removed 3 bases from V and 6 bases from J, with 14 bases in between. The V gene's germline CDR1 is MNHEY and CDR2 SMNVEV (reference sequence). The CDR3 spans 14 residues.

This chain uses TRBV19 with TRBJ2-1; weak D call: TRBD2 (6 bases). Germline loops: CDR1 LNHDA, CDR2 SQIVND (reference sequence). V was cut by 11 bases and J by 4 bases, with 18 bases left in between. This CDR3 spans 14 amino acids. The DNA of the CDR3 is TGTGCCTCCCGGGAGTCTGCTAAATACAATGAGCAGTTCTTC. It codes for CASRESAKYNEQFF.